Each of the 3 T cell receptor beta chains below was sequenced from the same sample in a study of blood T cell repertoires in COVID-19. Here immunoSEQ multiplex PCR was the method, and the copy in TCRdb shows in-frame clones only, minus some. Seen here are about 230,000 clones, roughly 86% observed once, and the top ten hold almost 4%. Sequenced: PBMCs or T cells enriched from blood (not recorded which). The receptors derive from a woman between 25 and 40 years old with acute COVID-19.

V gene TRBV27 combines with J gene TRBJ2-1; D possibly corresponds to TRBD2 (5 bases). CDR1 is MNHEY, CDR2 SMNVEV, per germline (reference sequence). The CDR3 sequence is 15 residues long. Deletions cut 2 bases from V and 7 bases from J, with 15 bases between. The CDR3 loop reads CASSLRRPRANEQFF. CDR3 in DNA: TGTGCCAGCAGTTTACGGAGGCCCAGAGCGAATGAGCAGTTCTTC.

This rearrangement joins TRBV3-1 (or the pseudogene TRBV3-2) to TRBJ1-2; D uncertain. Between the trimmed V and J ends, which lost 0 bases and 7 bases, there was a span of 15 bases. This CDR3 spans 15 amino acids. The germline V gene has CDR1 LGHDT and CDR2 YNNKEL (reference sequence). The CDR3 sequence is CASSQDWPGGGGYTF. The CDR3 region has the DNA TGTGCCAGCAGCCAAGATTGGCCAGGAGGAGGTGGCTACACCTTC.

The V call is TRBV9, the J call TRBJ1-4; D is unclear. Trimming pared 0 bases from V and 5 bases from J, leaving 8 bases between. Looked up from germline, CDR1 is SGDLS and CDR2 is YYNGEE. This CDR3 spans 14 amino acids. The CDR3 sequence: CASSVGDTNEKLFF. The CDR3 nucleotides are TGTGCCAGCAGCGTAGGTGACACCAATGAAAAACTGTTTTTT.